What follows are 23 T cell receptor beta chains derived from one specimen sequenced in a study of T cells in narcolepsy (dated by TCRdb to the late 2010s). Preparation of the library involved the immunoSEQ multiplex PCR assay. TCRdb stores this immuneACCESS table with in-frame sequences only. Part of the clones is absent; in the studies checked, under half of the shortfall reflects unresolved V genes, and no reason is known for the rest. The sample contains some 2,500 clones, about 27% of them found a single time. 4.4% of the sample belongs to the ten largest clones. Their antigens are not known. The sequencing sample was made of cultured CD4+ T cells from cerebrospinal fluid. These TCRs come from a human donor with narcolepsy.

The chain carries TRBV30 and TRBJ1-4; D remains unclear. Germline loops: CDR1 GTSNPN, CDR2 SVGIG (reference sequence). This CDR3 comprises 15 residues. V shed 2 bases and J shed 0 bases, with 10 bases lying between them. The CDR3 region has the DNA TGTGCCTGGAGTAGGGCCGACGCAACTAATGAAAAACTGTTTTTT. It yields the protein CAWSRADATNEKLFF.

V gene TRBV6-1 combines with J gene TRBJ2-1; 15 bases map to TRBD2. Germline loops: CDR1 MNHNS, CDR2 SASEGT. V lost 6 bases and J lost 6; bases outside the gene matches: 3. The length of the CDR3 is 15 residues. CDR3 region: CASRGLAGGPNEQFF. As DNA, the CDR3 is TGTGCCAGCAGAGGACTAGCGGGAGGGCCCAATGAGCAGTTCTTC.

By share, this clone counts as medium-sized. This rearrangement joins TRBV29-1 to TRBJ2-6; 8 positions agree with TRBD1. J was trimmed by 7 bases and V by 1 base; bases with no gene match: 6. There are 15 residues in the CDR3. Per germline, CDR1 SQVTM and CDR2 ANQGSEA. CDR3 protein: CSVEGRTGGANVLTF. CDR3 sequence (DNA): TGCAGCGTTGAAGGCCGCACAGGGGGTGCCAACGTCCTGACTTTC.

On this clone: Compared with germline, one end of the junction differs, possibly owing to a read error. V and J are TRBV4-1 and TRBJ1-2; TRBD1 matches 9 bases. The CDR3 runs 15 residues. CDR1 and CDR2 from the germline V gene are MGHRA and YSYEKL. The CDR3 nucleotides read TGTGCCAGCAGCCAAGCTACAGGGACAGGGAAGGGCTACACCTTC. Translated, it gives CASSQATGTGKGYTF.

This clone is categorized as medium-sized. This sequence joins TRBV19 and TRBJ2-7, with 10 bases fitting TRBD1. CDR3 length equals 15 residues. V trimming: 6 bases; J trimming: 2 bases; junction bases outside the gene matches: 7. Germline V gene data show CDR1 as LNHDA and CDR2 as SQIVND (reference sequence). This CDR3 is CASSPRQGATYEQYF. For the CDR3, the DNA is TGTGCCAGTAGCCCTCGACAGGGGGCCACCTACGAGCAGTACTTC. The full variable domain, completed using reference TRBV19 and TRBJ2-7, is DGGITQSPKYLFRKEGQNVTLSCEQNLNHDAMYWYRQDPGQGLRLIYYSQIVNDFQKGDIAEGYSVSREKKESFPLTVTSAQKNPTAFYLCASSPRQGATYEQYFGPGTRLTVT.

This chain connects TRBV29-1 to TRBJ2-2, with 8 bases aligning to TRBD1. This CDR3 spans 13 amino acids. Germline CDR1 reads SQVTM; CDR2 reads ANQGSEA. V was clipped by 7 bases and J by 7 bases; unmatched bases: 8. The CDR3 DNA reads as TGCAGCGGGTCAGGGGGCGCGGTCGGGGAGCTGTTTTTT. Translation gives CSGSGGAVGELFF.

By share of the sample, this clone is large. The chain employs TRBV19 and TRBJ1-6, with D possibly matching TRBD1 (5 bases). Germline CDR1 is LNHDA and CDR2 is SQIVND (reference sequence). This CDR3 has 16 residues. Between the trimmed V and J ends, which lost 5 bases and 7 bases, there was a span of 18 bases. DNA for the CDR3: TGTGCCAGTAGTTCTACCACCGGGACGGGAAATTCACCCCTCCACTTT. Its translation is CASSSTTGTGNSPLHF.

This clone was found a few times. The chain uses TRBV6-5 and TRBJ1-2; TRBD1 agrees at 9 bases. V shed 1 base, J shed 6 bases, and the junction held 0 bases outside the gene matches. This CDR3 has 13 residues. Per the germline V gene, CDR1 is MNHEY and CDR2 is SVGAGI. CDR3 sequence (DNA): TGTGCCAGCAGTTACTGGACAGGGGATGGCTACACCTTC. Its protein product is CASSYWTGDGYTF.

The chain recombines TRBV10-2 with TRBJ2-2, with TRBD2 matching 11 bases. Trimming removed 10 bases from V and 4 bases from J; junction bases left unmatched: 8. The CDR3 sequence is 15 residues long. Germline V gene lookup returns CDR1 WSHSY and CDR2 SAAADI. The CDR3 DNA reads as TGCGCCACCGAGACTAGCGGGGAGTTCACCGGGGAGCTGTTTTTT. Encoded protein: CATETSGEFTGELFF.

The chain recombines TRBV28 with TRBJ1-1; maybe TRBD1 (6 bases). V was clipped by 2 bases and J by 4 bases, with 14 bases between them. Germline V gives CDR1 MDHEN, CDR2 SYDVKM. The CDR3 consists of 15 residues. This CDR3 reads CASSLGEGVTTEAFF. The CDR3 DNA sequence: TGTGCCAGCAGTTTAGGGGAGGGGGTTACCACTGAAGCTTTCTTT.

In this sample, this clone is medium-sized. The chain employs TRBV5-1 and TRBJ2-2; D gene ambiguous. Per germline, CDR1 SGHRS and CDR2 YFSETQ. This CDR3 is built from 15 residues. Trimming stripped 0 bases from V and 1 base from J, with 7 bases between. The CDR3 bases are TGCGCCAGCAGCTTGGATCCAGGGAACACCGGGGAGCTGTTTTTT. This sequence encodes CASSLDPGNTGELFF.

The chain combines TRBV9 with TRBJ1-6; D is undetermined. The CDR3 is 14 amino acids. Between the trimmed V and J ends, which lost 0 bases and 11 bases, there was a span of 12 bases. CDR1 is SGDLS, CDR2 YYNGEE, per germline. The CDR3 loop is CASSVEGGRAPLHF. The CDR3 DNA reads as TGTGCCAGCAGCGTAGAAGGAGGGCGGGCACCCCTCCACTTT.

The chain has TRBV29-1 and TRBJ1-4, with 7 bases matching TRBD1. The V gene's germline CDR1 is SQVTM and CDR2 ANQGSEA. V lost 7 bases to trimming and J lost 7 bases; unmatched junction nucleotides: 12. CDR3 size: 14 residues. CDR3 DNA: TGCAGCGCCGTGGGTGACAGGGTTGGTGAAAAACTGTTTTTT. Protein sequence: CSAVGDRVGEKLFF. Complete variable domain (other parts from reference TRBV29-1 and TRBJ1-4): SAVISQKPSRDICQRGTSLTIQCQVDSQVTMMFWYRQQPGQSLTLIATANQGSEATYESGFVIDKFPISRPNLTFSTLTVSNMSPEDSSIYLCSAVGDRVGEKLFFGSGTQLSVL.

On this clone itself: This clone may be a read error of a much larger clone one base away. The chain uses TRBV30 and TRBJ1-3; the D is unclear. The germline V gene encodes CDR1 GTSNPN and CDR2 SVGIG (reference sequence). CDR3 length: 16 amino acids. The CDR3 region is CAWSVLAGNSGSTIYF. Written as DNA, the CDR3 is TGTGCCTGGAGTGTATTAGCGGGCAACTCTGGAAGCACCATATATTTT.

V usage is TRBV10-3 and J usage is TRBJ1-5; TRBD1 might be the D (6 bases). Trimming took 10 bases from V and 2 from J, leaving 15 bases between them. Germline values: CDR1 ENHRY, CDR2 SYGVKD. CDR3 length equals 14 residues. The CDR3 spells CASRKQGGNQPQHF. The CDR3 nucleotides are TGTGCCAGCAGAAAACAGGGTGGCAATCAGCCCCAGCATTTT.

V and J are TRBV9 and TRBJ2-3; 8 bases are a match to TRBD2. From germline, CDR1 is SGDLS and CDR2 YYNGEE. The J segment lost 3 bases and the V segment lost 5 bases, leaving 11 bases of the junction unmatched. The length of the CDR3 is 16 residues. CDR3: CASSGSGGGLTDTQYF. DNA for the CDR3: TGTGCCAGCAGTGGGTCGGGCGGGGGGTTAACAGATACGCAGTATTTT.

The chain joins TRBV5-1 to TRBJ1-2, with 7 nucleotides matching TRBD1. This CDR3 has 14 residues. The germline V gene encodes CDR1 SGHRS and CDR2 YFSETQ. Trimming at V came to 3 bases and at J to 5 bases, leaving 7 bases not matched to a gene. CDR3 loop: CASSSTGDWYGYTF. The CDR3 DNA sequence: TGCGCCAGCAGCTCTACAGGGGATTGGTATGGCTACACCTTC.

The table lists this clone with a few counts. Here the CDR3 DNA reads TGTGCCAGCAGTGGGGGATTCCCCGGGGCCAACGTCCTGACTTTC. Amino acid sequence: CASSGGFPGANVLTF. The rearrangement uses TRBV2 and TRBJ2-6; D is ambiguous. CDR1 is SNHLY, CDR2 FYNNEI, per germline. The CDR3 consists of 15 residues. The V end lost 4 bases, the J end lost 4 bases, and 11 bases lay between the germline ends.

By share, this clone counts as medium-sized (0.01 to 0.1%). The V call is TRBV10-3, the J call TRBJ1-2; 8 bases map to TRBD1. From germline, CDR1 is ENHRY and CDR2 SYGVKD. The CDR3 extends over 13 amino acids. V shed 9 bases and J 4 bases; nucleotides not matched to a gene: 7. CDR3 DNA: TGTGCCATTACCGGACAGGGCAGCTATGGCTACACCTTC. This sequence encodes CAITGQGSYGYTF.

The gene calls are TRBV5-6 and TRBJ2-5; no clear D. Germline V CDR1 and CDR2: SGHDT, YYEEEE. CDR3 size: 14 residues. The germline V and J ends were trimmed by 0 bases and 1 base, with 7 bases remaining between them. The CDR3 DNA follows: TGTGCCAGCAGCTTGGTTGCAGTCCAAGAGACCCAGTACTTC. It encodes CASSLVAVQETQYF.

V gene TRBV20-1 combines with J gene TRBJ1-2, with no clear D. This CDR3 has 11 amino acids. Trimming took 4 bases from V and 6 from J, leaving 9 bases between them. The V gene's germline CDR1 is DFQATT and CDR2 SNEGSKA (reference sequence). CDR3 nucleotide sequence: TGCAGTGCTATGCGGGGAGATGGCTACACCTTC. This encodes CSAMRGDGYTF.

This clone is judged medium-sized. The rearrangement links TRBV6-5 to TRBJ1-2, with 9 positions matching TRBD1. Trimming took 9 bases from V and 6 from J; bases not matched to a gene: 14. CDR3 length equals 15 residues. Germline V gene sequence: CDR1 MNHEY, CDR2 SVGAGI. CDR3 bases: TGTGCCAGTTGGGACGGGACAGGGCCTAGGGATGGCTACACCTTC. It is translated as CASWDGTGPRDGYTF.

On this clone: A far larger clone lies a single base away; this is likely a read error. V gene TRBV19 combines with J gene TRBJ1-5; unclear D gene. With 6 bases removed from V and 4 bases from J, the gap between germline ends came to 10 bases. The CDR3 consists of 13 residues. Germline CDR1 LNHDA, CDR2 SQIVND (reference sequence). The DNA for the CDR3 is TGTGCCAGTAGGCCAGCGATAAATCAGCCCCAGCATTTT. Protein product: CASRPAINQPQHF.